The entry below describes one T cell receptor beta chain. Its antigen is not identified. This record belongs to a study of shared clonotypes between healthy human individuals. For the study at large: The cohort comprised a couple of women and a few men. Their ages spanned 18 to 49 years.

The protocol was immunoSEQ multiplex PCR, while the TCRdb copy is restricted to in-frame clones and leaves out a portion. The data contain about 2.1 million clones, 93% of them singletons. Findings and caveats of the study: In a handful of donors, around 5% of naive CD4 clonotypes appeared in common. Generally, estimated richness proved larger in naive subsets than it did in memory subsets.

Germline V lookup: CDR1 SEHNR, CDR2 FQNEAQ (reference sequence). The CDR3 is 15 residues long. Trimming removed 1 base from V and 6 bases from J; junction bases left unmatched: 6. Only CD45RO-negative cells positively selected for CCR7 counted as naive CD8 cells, so terminally differentiated effector memory CD45RA+ cells were excluded. Among the donors, all were Caucasian adults who lived in Nashville, Tennessee. This clonotype was obtained from a man aged 18-30 years in good health. Some clones in this sample may be carry-over from other donors' samples. The V and J genes are TRBV7-9 and TRBJ2-1; 7 nucleotides line up with TRBD2. What was sequenced was naive CD8+ T cells from PBMCs. The CDR3 region is CASSLGGRGINEQFF. The CDR3 DNA reads as TGTGCCAGCAGCTTAGGAGGGAGGGGAATCAATGAGCAGTTCTTC. Full variable domain (remainder filled in from reference TRBV7-9 and TRBJ2-1): DTGVSQNPRHKITKRGQNVTFRCDPISEHNRLYWYRQTLGQGPEFLTYFQNEAQLEKSRLLSDRFSAERPKGSFSTLEIQRTEQGDSAMYLCASSLGGRGINEQFFGPGTRLTVL.